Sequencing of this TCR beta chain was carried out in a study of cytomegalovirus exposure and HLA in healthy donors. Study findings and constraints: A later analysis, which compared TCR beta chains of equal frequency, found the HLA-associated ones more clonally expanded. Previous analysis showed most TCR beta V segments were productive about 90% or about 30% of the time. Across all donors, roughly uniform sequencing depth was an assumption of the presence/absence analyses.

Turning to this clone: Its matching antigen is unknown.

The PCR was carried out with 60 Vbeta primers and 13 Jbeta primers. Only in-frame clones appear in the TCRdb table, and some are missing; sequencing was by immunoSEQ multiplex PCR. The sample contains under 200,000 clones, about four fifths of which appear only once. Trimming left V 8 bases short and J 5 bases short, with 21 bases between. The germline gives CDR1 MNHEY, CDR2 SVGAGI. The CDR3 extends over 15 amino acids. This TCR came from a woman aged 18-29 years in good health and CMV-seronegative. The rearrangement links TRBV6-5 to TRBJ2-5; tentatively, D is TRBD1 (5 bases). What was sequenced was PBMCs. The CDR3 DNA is TGTGCCAGCGGATTTCAGGGAAATGTTTTGGAGACCCAGTACTTC. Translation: CASGFQGNVLETQYF.